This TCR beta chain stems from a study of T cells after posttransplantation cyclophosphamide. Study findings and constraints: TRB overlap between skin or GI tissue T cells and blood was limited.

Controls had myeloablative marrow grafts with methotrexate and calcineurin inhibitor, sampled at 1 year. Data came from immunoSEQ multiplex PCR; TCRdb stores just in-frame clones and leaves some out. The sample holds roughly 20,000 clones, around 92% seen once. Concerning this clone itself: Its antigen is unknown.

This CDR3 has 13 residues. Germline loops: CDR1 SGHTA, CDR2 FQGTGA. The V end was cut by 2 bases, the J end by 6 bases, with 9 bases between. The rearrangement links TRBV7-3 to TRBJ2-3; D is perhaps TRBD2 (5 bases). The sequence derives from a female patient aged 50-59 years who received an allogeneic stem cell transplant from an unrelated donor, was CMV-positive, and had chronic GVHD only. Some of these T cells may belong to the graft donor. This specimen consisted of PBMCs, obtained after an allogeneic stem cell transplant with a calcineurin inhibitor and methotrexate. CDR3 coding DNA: TGTGCCAGCAGCTTAGGCCGAGGGGATACGCAGTATTTT. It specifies CASSLGRGDTQYF. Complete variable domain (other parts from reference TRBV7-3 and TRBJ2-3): GAGVSQTPSNKVTEKGKYVELRCDPISGHTALYWYRQSLGQGPEFLIYFQGTGAADDSGLPNDRFFAVRPEGSVSTLKIQRTERGDSAVYLCASSLGRGDTQYFGPGTRLTVL.